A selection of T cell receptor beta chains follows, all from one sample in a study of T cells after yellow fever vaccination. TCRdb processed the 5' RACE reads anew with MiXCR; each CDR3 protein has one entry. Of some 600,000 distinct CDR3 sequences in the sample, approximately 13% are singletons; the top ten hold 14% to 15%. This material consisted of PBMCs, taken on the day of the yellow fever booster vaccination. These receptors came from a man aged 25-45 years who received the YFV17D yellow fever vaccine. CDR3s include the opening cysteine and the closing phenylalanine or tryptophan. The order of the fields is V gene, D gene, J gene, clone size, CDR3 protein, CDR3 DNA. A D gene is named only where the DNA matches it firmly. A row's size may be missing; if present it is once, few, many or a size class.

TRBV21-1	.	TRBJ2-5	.	CASSKMQGVVQETQYF	TGTGCCAGCAGCAAAATGCAAGGGGTAGTACAAGAGACCCAGTACTTC
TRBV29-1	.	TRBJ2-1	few	CTYSWVDEQFF	TGCACCTATTCCTGGGTGGATGAGCAGTTCTTC
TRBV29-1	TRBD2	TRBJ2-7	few	CSAVSPLAGEYEQYF	TGCAGCGCCGTGAGTCCACTAGCGGGAGAGTACGAGCAGTACTTC
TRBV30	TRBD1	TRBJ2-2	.	CAWSGYRGTGELFF	TGTGCCTGGAGCGGATACAGGGGAACCGGGGAGCTGTTTTTT
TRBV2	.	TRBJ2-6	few	CASGDPSGANVLTF	TGTGCCAGCGGGGACCCCTCTGGGGCCAACGTCCTGACTTTC
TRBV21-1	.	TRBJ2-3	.	CASSIGAGKRTDTQYF	TGTGCCAGCAGCATTGGGGCAGGGAAACGCACAGATACGCAGTATTTT
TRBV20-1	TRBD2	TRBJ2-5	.	CSGTASRAGSLETQYF	TGCAGTGGCACCGCTTCAAGAGCGGGATCTCTGGAGACCCAGTACTTC
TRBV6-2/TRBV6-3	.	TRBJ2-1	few	CASTRRGRIVEQFF	TGTGCCAGCACGAGGAGGGGGCGTATAGTTGAGCAGTTCTTC
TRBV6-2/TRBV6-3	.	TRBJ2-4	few	CASSPQGTLAKNIQYF	TGTGCCAGCAGTCCGCAGGGGACCCTAGCCAAAAACATTCAGTACTTC
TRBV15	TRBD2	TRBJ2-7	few	CATSRDYGRGYEQYF	TGTGCCACCAGCAGAGATTACGGGAGGGGGTACGAGCAGTACTTC
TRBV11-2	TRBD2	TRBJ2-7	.	CASSLAGWGLGNYEQYF	TGTGCCAGCAGCCTCGCAGGGTGGGGACTAGGTAACTACGAGCAGTACTTC
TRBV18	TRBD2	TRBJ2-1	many	CASSQGLAGVDEQFF	TGTGCCAGCTCACAGGGACTAGCGGGAGTCGATGAGCAGTTCTTC
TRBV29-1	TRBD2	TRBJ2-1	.	CSVRSSGGSYNEQFF	TGCAGCGTTAGGAGTAGCGGGGGTTCCTACAATGAGCAGTTCTTC
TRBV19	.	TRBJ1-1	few	CASNSVSMNTEAFF	TGTGCCAGTAATTCCGTGAGCATGAACACTGAAGCTTTCTTT
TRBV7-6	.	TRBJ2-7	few	CASSPSLSGPIRYEQYF	TGTGCCAGCAGCCCCAGTCTAAGCGGACCGATACGCTACGAGCAGTACTTC
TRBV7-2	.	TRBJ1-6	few	CASSLRGSDSPLHF	TGTGCCAGCAGCTTACGAGGGTCGGATTCACCCCTCCACTTT
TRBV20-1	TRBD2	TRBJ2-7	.	CSASRDRGEEQYF	TGCAGTGCTAGCCGGGACCGGGGGGAAGAGCAGTACTTC
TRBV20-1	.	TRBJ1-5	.	CSAAGTSNQPQHF	TGCAGTGCTGCAGGTACAAGCAATCAGCCCCAGCATTTT
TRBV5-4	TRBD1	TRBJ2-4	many	CASSWDSGAKNIQYF	TGTGCCAGCAGCTGGGACAGCGGAGCCAAAAACATTCAGTACTTC
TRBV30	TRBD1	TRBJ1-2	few	CAWRGGGAGYTF	TGTGCCTGGAGGGGAGGGGGCGCGGGCTACACCTTC
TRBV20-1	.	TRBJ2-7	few	CSASRGSRGEQYF	TGCAGTGCTTCTCGAGGGTCCCGGGGCGAGCAGTACTTC
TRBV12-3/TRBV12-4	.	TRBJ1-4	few	CASSLWGGEKLFF	TGTGCCAGCAGTTTATGGGGCGGTGAAAAACTGTTTTTT
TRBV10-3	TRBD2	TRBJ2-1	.	CAISGKREGSIKNNEQFF	TGTGCCATCAGTGGGAAGCGGGAGGGCTCAATTAAAAACAATGAGCAGTTCTTC
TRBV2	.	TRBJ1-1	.	CASTGAGTEAFF	TGTGCCAGCACGGGGGCTGGCACTGAAGCTTTCTTT
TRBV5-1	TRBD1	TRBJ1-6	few	CASSLRDRGNSPLHF	TGCGCCAGCAGCTTGAGGGACAGGGGAAATTCACCCCTCCACTTT
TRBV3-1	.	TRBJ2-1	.	CASSQDASYNEQFF	TGTGCCAGCAGCCAAGATGCCAGTTACAATGAGCAGTTCTTC
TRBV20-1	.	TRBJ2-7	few	CSASEVGYEQYF	TGCAGTGCTAGTGAAGTCGGCTACGAGCAGTACTTC
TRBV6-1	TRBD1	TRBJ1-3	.	CASRQAGQGPGNTIYF	TGTGCCAGCAGGCAAGCGGGACAGGGTCCTGGAAACACCATATATTTT
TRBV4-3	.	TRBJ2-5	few	CASSQHLQETQYF	TGCGCCAGCAGCCAACACTTGCAAGAGACCCAGTACTTC
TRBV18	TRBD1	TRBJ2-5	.	CASSAGGQGAMETQYF	TGTGCCAGCTCAGCTGGGGGACAGGGGGCGATGGAGACCCAGTACTTC
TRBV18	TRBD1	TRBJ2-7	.	CASSPRDRGKTYEQYF	TGTGCCAGCTCACCCCGCGACAGGGGAAAGACCTACGAGCAGTACTTC
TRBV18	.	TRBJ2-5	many	CASSPPGGETQYF	TGTGCCAGCTCACCACCGGGGGGAGAGACCCAGTACTTC
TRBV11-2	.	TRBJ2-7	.	CASSFVREQYF	TGTGCCAGCAGTTTCGTTAGAGAGCAGTACTTC
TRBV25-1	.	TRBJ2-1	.	CARGVRPSSYNEQFF	TGTGCCAGGGGCGTACGGCCGAGCTCCTACAATGAGCAGTTCTTC
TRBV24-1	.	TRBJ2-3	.	CATSDHGSTDTQYF	TGTGCCACCAGTGATCACGGCTCTACAGATACGCAGTATTTT
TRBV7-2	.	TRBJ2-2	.	CASSLKAASGELFF	TGTGCCAGCAGCTTAAAAGCGGCGTCCGGGGAGCTGTTTTTT
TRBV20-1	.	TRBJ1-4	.	CSAYRKGRGANEKLFF	TGCAGTGCTTACCGAAAAGGGCGAGGGGCGAATGAAAAACTGTTTTTT
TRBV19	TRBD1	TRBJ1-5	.	CASSRGTGTYQPQHF	TGTGCCAGTAGTCGAGGGACAGGGACCTATCAGCCCCAGCATTTT
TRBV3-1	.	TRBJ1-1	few	CASSTWTENTEAFF	TGTGCCAGCAGCACCTGGACGGAGAACACTGAAGCTTTCTTT
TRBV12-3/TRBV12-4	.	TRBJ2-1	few	CASSWTGVRGTRDEQFF	TGTGCCAGCAGTTGGACAGGGGTTCGAGGGACTAGAGATGAGCAGTTCTTC
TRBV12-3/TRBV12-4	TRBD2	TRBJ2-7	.	CASSGGGGSYEQYF	TGTGCCAGCAGTGGTGGGGGGGGATCCTACGAGCAGTACTTC
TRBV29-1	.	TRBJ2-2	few	CSAGVLTTGELFF	TGCAGCGCCGGGGTCCTAACCACCGGGGAGCTGTTTTTT